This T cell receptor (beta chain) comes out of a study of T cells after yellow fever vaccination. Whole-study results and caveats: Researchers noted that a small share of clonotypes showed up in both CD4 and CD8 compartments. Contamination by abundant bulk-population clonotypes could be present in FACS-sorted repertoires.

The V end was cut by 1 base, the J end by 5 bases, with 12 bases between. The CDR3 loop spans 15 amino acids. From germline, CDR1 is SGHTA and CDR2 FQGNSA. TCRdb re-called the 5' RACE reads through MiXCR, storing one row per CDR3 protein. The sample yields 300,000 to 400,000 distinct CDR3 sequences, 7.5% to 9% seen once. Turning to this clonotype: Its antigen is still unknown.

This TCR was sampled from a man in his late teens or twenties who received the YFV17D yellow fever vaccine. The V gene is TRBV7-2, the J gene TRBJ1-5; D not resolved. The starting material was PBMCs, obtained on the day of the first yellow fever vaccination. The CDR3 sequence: CASSLVWGGDQPQHF. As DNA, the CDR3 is TGTGCCAGCAGCTTAGTATGGGGAGGTGATCAGCCCCAGCATTTT.